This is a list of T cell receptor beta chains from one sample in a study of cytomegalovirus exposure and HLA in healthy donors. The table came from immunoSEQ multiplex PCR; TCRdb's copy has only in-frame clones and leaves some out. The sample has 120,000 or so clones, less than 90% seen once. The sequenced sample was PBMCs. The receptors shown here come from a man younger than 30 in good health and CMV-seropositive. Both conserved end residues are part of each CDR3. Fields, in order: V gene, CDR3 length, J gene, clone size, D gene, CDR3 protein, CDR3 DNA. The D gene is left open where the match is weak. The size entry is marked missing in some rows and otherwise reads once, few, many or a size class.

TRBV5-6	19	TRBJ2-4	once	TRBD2	CASSLSEGLAGLAKNIQYF	TGTGCCAGCAGCTTGAGTGAAGGACTAGCGGGTCTAGCCAAAAACATTCAGTACTTC
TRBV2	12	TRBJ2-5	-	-	CASSEEGLTQYF	TGTGCCAGCAGTGAGGAGGGGCTGACCCAGTACTTC
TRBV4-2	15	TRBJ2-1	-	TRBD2	CASSQQRGTYNEQFF	TGTGCCAGCAGCCAGCAGCGGGGAACCTACAATGAGCAGTTCTTC
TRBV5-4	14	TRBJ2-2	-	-	CASSFFGGTGELFF	TGTGCCAGCAGCTTTTTCGGGGGCACCGGGGAGCTGTTTTTT
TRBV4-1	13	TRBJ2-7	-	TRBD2	CASSPQAGVEQYF	TGCGCCAGCAGCCCGCAGGCGGGGGTCGAGCAGTACTTC
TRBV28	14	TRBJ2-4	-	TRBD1	CASGWTGVKNIQYF	TGTGCCAGCGGCTGGACAGGGGTCAAAAACATTCAGTACTTC
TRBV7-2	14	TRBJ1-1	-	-	CASSLVGGITEAFF	TGTGCCAGCAGTCTAGTAGGGGGTATCACTGAAGCTTTCTTT
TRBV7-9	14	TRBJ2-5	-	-	CASSLALQEKTQYF	TGTGCCAGCAGCTTAGCCTTACAGGAAAAGACCCAGTACTTC
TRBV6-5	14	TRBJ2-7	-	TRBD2	CASTPGGSSYEQYF	TGTGCCAGTACCCCCGGGGGGAGCTCCTACGAGCAGTACTTC
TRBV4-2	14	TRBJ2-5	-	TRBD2	CASSQVSGGETQYF	TGTGCCAGCAGCCAAGTGTCGGGGGGGGAGACCCAGTACTTC
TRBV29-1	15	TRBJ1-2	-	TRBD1	CSVERSTGPNYGYTF	TGCAGCGTTGAAAGATCGACAGGGCCTAACTATGGCTACACCTTC
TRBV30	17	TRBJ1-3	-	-	CAWSGASSFLSGNTIYF	TGTGCCTGGAGTGGGGCAAGTAGTTTTCTCTCTGGAAACACCATATATTTT
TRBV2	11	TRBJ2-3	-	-	CASISTDTQYF	TGTGCCAGCATAAGCACAGATACGCAGTATTTT
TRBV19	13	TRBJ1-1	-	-	CASSIALNTEAFF	TGTGCCAGCAGTATCGCCCTAAACACTGAAGCTTTCTTT
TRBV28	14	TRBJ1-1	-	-	CASTPRGRNTEAFF	TGTGCCAGCACCCCGCGGGGGAGGAACACTGAAGCTTTCTTT
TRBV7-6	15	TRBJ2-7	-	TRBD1	CASSLGDSGTYEQYF	TGTGCCAGCAGCTTAGGGGACAGCGGTACCTACGAGCAGTACTTC
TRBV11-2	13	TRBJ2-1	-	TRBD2	CASSYSGDNEQFF	TGTGCCAGCAGCTATAGCGGGGACAATGAGCAGTTCTTC
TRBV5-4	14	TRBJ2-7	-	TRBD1	CASSRGQSDYEQYF	TGTGCCAGCAGCAGGGGACAGAGCGACTACGAGCAGTACTTC
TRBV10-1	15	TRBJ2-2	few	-	CASSAFLANTGELFF	TGCGCCAGCAGTGCCTTCCTAGCAAACACCGGGGAGCTGTTTTTT
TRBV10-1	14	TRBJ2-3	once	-	CASTDILPPDTQYF	TGCGCCAGCACGGACATCCTGCCCCCAGATACGCAGTATTTT
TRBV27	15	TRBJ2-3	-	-	CASSYGGARTDTQYF	TGTGCCAGCAGCTATGGGGGGGCCCGCACAGATACGCAGTATTTT
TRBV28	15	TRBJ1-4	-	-	CASTPPGATNEKLFF	TGTGCCAGCACCCCTCCAGGGGCAACTAATGAAAAACTGTTTTTT
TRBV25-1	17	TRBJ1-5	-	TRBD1	CASRRPPATGDNQPQHF	TGTGCCAGCAGGAGGCCCCCGGCGACAGGGGACAATCAGCCCCAGCATTTT
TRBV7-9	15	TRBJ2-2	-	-	CASSPGTTNTGELFF	TGTGCCAGCAGCCCCGGGACAACGAACACCGGGGAGCTGTTTTTT
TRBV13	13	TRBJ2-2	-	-	CASSLAGVGELFF	TGTGCCAGCAGCTTAGCAGGGGTGGGGGAGCTGTTTTTT
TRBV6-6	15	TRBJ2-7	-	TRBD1	CASSPSGQDSYEQYF	TGTGCCAGCAGCCCCTCGGGACAGGACTCCTACGAGCAGTACTTC
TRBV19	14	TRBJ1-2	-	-	CASSTSGHPGGYTF	TGTGCCAGTAGTACGTCGGGACATCCAGGAGGCTACACCTTC
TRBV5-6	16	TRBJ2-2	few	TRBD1	CASSFRDRGNTGELFF	TGTGCCAGCAGCTTCCGGGACAGGGGAAACACCGGGGAGCTGTTTTTT
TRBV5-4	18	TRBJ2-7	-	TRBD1	CASSSRGTGTGGSYEQYF	TGTGCCAGCAGCTCCCGGGGGACAGGAACAGGGGGCTCCTACGAGCAGTACTTC
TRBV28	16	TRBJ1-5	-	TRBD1	CASSLATGESNQPQHF	TGTGCCAGCAGTTTGGCGACAGGGGAAAGCAATCAGCCCCAGCATTTT
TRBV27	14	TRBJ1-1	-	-	CASSLEGRNTEAFF	TGTGCCAGCAGTTTGGAAGGGAGGAACACTGAAGCTTTCTTT
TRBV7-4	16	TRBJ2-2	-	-	CASSLDVQGNTGELFF	TGTGCCAGCAGCTTAGATGTTCAGGGGAACACCGGGGAGCTGTTTTTT
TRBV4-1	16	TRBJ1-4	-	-	CASSQGADLGAEKLFF	TGCGCCAGCAGCCAAGGGGCTGATCTTGGGGCCGAAAAACTGTTTTTT